This TCR beta chain derives from a study of T cell responses to AZD1222 COVID-19 vaccine. Whole-study context: Doses given second, at about 4 or about 12 weeks, were pooled. Study-level points and caveats: Donors skewed white British and female; clonal diversity was possibly underestimated.

The CDR3 runs 16 residues. From germline, CDR1 is GTSNPN and CDR2 SVGIG (reference sequence). V was clipped by 0 bases and J by 3 bases; unmatched bases: 8. Repertoires were generated with immunoSEQ multiplex PCR, while TCRdb's copy carries only in-frame clones and drops some. The sample has 100,000 to 130,000 clones, approximately 86% seen once. This clone was detected only a few times. Antigen: not known. Sequencing used peripheral blood, obtained on day 0 of AZD1222 vaccination. This receptor was taken from an adult in good health. V is TRBV30 and J is TRBJ2-4, with TRBD1 identical over 7 bases. The CDR3 region is CAWSVGDRVGKNIQYF. The CDR3 nucleotides read TGTGCCTGGAGTGTTGGTGACAGGGTGGGCAAAAACATTCAGTACTTC.